Presented here are 5 T cell receptor beta chains from one specimen sequenced in a study of blood T cell repertoires in COVID-19 (dated by TCRdb to about 2020). The library was built by means of the immunoSEQ multiplex PCR assay. This is the immuneACCESS table as TCRdb keeps it, with only in-frame sequences that have V and J called. A part of the clones is gone; compared with another copy, unresolved V genes explain less than half, and the rest is unexplained. The sample contains about 200,000 clones, more than 65% of them found a single time. Together, the top ten hold roughly 13% of the sample. Sequencing used peripheral blood. The receptors were sampled from a human donor in a cohort sampled during active COVID-19.

The genes are TRBV28 and TRBJ2-7; 10 nucleotides line up with TRBD2. Germline loops: CDR1 MDHEN, CDR2 SYDVKM. The CDR3 sequence is 15 residues long. The trim removed 10 bases at V and 5 bases at J, leaving 14 bases unmatched. The CDR3 nucleotides are TGTGCCACCAAACCCTGGGCTAGCGGGAGTGACGAGCAGTACTTC. Its translation: CATKPWASGSDEQYF.

The gene calls are TRBV2 and TRBJ2-6; D gene unclear. The CDR3 is 15 amino acids. Germline assignment: CDR1 SNHLY and CDR2 FYNNEI. Trimming left V 8 bases short and J 0 bases short, with 11 bases between. The chain's CDR3 is CASESQLSGANVLTF. CDR3 nucleotide sequence: TGTGCCAGCGAGTCCCAACTCTCTGGGGCCAACGTCCTGACTTTC.

This chain uses TRBV9 with TRBJ2-1; TRBD2 agrees at 8 bases. V dropped 0 bases and J dropped 7; count of bases not matched to a gene: 3. Germline V gives CDR1 SGDLS, CDR2 YYNGEE. This CDR3 is 14 amino acids long. The CDR3 reads CASSVAGGGNEQFF. CDR3 in DNA: TGTGCCAGCAGCGTAGCGGGAGGGGGAAATGAGCAGTTCTTC.

V is TRBV11-2 and J is TRBJ1-1; 9 positions match TRBD1. V dropped 1 base and J dropped 5; count of bases not matched to a gene: 5. Germline CDR1 reads SGHAT; CDR2 reads FQNNGV. The CDR3 sequence is 15 residues long. The DNA for the CDR3 is TGTGCCAGCAGCTTAGGGGGGACAGGGCGAACTGAAGCTTTCTTT. Protein: CASSLGGTGRTEAFF.

The chain recombines TRBV5-1 with TRBJ2-1; TRBD1 aligns across 9 bases. This CDR3 has 17 residues. Trimming at V came to 4 bases and at J to 2 bases, leaving 10 bases not matched to a gene. Germline CDR1 reads SGHRS; CDR2 reads YFSETQ. DNA for the CDR3: TGCGCCAGCAGCCCCGTTGCGGGACAGGGAACCTACAATGAGCAGTTCTTC. Translation: CASSPVAGQGTYNEQFF.